This T cell receptor beta chain was sequenced in a study of blood T cell repertoires in COVID-19. Profiled with immunoSEQ multiplex PCR; TCRdb holds only in-frame clones, not every one. This sample carries around 250,000 clones, approximately 90% of them seen once, and the ten largest clones take about 3.5%. Ten or more counts support this clone. With V trimmed by 5 bases and J by 5 bases, 11 bases remained unmatched. The CDR3 contains 15 residues. Germline values: CDR1 SEHNR, CDR2 FQNEAQ (reference sequence). This receptor was obtained from a man aged 18 to 30 with active or convalescent COVID-19. Sequenced input: peripheral blood. The V call is TRBV7-9, the J call TRBJ1-1; 7 nucleotides line up with TRBD1. As DNA, the CDR3 is TGTGCCAGCAGCCAACAAGACAGGGCGGGGACTGAAGCTTTCTTT. The encoded protein is CASSQQDRAGTEAFF.